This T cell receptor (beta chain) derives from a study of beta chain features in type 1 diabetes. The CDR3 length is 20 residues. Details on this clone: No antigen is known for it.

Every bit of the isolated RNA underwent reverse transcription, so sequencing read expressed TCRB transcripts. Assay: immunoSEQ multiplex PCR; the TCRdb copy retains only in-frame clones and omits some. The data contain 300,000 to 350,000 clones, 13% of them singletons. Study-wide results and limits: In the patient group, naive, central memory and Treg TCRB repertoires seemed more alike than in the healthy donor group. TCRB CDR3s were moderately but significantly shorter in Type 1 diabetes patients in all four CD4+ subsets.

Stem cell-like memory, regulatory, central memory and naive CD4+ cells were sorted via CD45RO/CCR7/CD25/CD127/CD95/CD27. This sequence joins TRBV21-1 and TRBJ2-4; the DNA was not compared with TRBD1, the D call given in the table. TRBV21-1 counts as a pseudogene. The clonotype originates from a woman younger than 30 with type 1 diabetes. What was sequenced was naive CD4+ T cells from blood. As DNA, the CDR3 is TGTGCCAGCAGCAAAGTAAGGGGGACGGGCCGGAACCTAGCCAAAAACATTCAGTACTTC. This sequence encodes CASSKVRGTGRNLAKNIQYF.